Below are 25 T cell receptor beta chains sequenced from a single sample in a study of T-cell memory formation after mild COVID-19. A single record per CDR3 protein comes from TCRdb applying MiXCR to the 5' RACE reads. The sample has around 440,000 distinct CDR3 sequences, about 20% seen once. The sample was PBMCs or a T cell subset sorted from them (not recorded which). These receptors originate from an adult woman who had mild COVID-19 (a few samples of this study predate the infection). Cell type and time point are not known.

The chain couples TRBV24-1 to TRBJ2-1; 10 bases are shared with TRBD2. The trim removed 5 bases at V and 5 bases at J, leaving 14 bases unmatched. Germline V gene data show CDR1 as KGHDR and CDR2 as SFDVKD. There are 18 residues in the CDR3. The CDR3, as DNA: TGTGCCACCAGTGCTGTCGTTGATTGGACTAGCGGAAACAATGAGCAGTTCTTC. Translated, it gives CATSAVVDWTSGNNEQFF.

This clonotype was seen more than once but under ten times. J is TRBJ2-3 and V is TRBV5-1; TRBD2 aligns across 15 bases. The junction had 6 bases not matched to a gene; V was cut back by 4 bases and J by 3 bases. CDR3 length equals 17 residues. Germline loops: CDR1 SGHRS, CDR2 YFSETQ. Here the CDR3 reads CASSPWTSGGATDTQYF. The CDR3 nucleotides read TGCGCCAGCAGCCCGTGGACTAGCGGGGGGGCAACAGATACGCAGTATTTT.

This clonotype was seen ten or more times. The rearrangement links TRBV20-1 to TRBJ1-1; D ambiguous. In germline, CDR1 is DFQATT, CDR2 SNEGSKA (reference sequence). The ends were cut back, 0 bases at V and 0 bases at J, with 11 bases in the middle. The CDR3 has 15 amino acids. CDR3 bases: TGCAGTGCTAGAGATGGAGGACGGATGAACACTGAAGCTTTCTTT. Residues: CSARDGGRMNTEAFF.

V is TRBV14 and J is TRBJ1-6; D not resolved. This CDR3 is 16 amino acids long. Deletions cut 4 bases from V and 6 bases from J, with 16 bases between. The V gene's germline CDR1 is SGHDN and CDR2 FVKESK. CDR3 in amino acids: CASSPQSFWGNSPLHF. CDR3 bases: TGTGCCAGCAGCCCTCAATCGTTTTGGGGTAATTCACCCCTCCACTTT.

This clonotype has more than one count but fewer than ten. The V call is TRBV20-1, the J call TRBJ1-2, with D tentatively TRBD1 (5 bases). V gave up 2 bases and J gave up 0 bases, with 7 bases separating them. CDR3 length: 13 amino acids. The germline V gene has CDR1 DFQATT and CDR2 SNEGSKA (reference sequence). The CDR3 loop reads CSARQGSNYGYTF. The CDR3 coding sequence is TGCAGTGCTAGACAGGGTTCTAACTATGGCTACACCTTC.

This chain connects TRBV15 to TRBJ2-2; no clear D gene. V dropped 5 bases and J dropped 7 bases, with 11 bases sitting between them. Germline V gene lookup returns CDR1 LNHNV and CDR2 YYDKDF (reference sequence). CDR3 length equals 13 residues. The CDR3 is CATSPRLSGELFF. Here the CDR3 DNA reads TGTGCCACCAGCCCACGCCTTAGCGGGGAGCTGTTTTTT.

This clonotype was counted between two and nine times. CDR3 coding DNA: TGTGCCAGCAGTGAGCGACGGCGGAACACTGAAGCTTTCTTT. Translation: CASSERRRNTEAFF. The genes are TRBV2 and TRBJ1-1; D is ambiguous. The germline V and J ends were trimmed by 3 bases and 1 base, with 9 bases remaining between them. The germline gives CDR1 SNHLY, CDR2 FYNNEI. The CDR3 totals 14 residues.

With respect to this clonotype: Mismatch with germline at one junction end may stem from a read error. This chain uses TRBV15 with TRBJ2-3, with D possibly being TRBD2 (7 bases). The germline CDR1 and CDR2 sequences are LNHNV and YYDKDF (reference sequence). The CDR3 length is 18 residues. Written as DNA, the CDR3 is TGTGCCACCAGCGGAGAACTCGGGTTGGGGGGGCGCGCAGATACGCAGTATTTT. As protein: CATSGELGLGGRADTQYF.

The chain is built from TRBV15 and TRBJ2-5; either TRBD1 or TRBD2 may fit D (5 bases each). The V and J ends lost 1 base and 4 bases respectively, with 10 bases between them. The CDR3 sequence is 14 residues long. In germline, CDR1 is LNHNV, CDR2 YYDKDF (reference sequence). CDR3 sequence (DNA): TGTGCCACCAGCAGAGTCGTGGGGGTAGAGACCCAGTACTTC. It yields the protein CATSRVVGVETQYF.

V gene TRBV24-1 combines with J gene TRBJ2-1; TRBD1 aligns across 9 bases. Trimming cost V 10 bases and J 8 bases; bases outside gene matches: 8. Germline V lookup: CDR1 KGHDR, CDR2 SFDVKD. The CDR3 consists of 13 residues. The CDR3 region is CATGQGNEYEQFF. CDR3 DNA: TGTGCCACGGGACAGGGTAATGAGTATGAGCAGTTCTTC.

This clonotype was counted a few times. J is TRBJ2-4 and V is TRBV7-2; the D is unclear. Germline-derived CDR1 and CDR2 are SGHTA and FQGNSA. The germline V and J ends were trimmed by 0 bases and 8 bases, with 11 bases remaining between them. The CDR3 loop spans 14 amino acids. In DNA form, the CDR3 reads TGTGCCAGCAGCTTAGCGGGCACCCGCTACATTCAGTACTTC. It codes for CASSLAGTRYIQYF.

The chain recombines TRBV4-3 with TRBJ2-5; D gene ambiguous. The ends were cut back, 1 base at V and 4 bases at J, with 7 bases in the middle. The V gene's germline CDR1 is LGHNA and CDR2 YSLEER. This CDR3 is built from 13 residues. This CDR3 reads CASSQGIGETQYF. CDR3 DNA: TGCGCCAGCAGCCAAGGGATCGGAGAGACCCAGTACTTC.

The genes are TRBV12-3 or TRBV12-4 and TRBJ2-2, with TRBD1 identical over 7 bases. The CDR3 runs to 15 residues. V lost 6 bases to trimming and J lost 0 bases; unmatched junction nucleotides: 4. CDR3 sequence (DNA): TGTGCCAGCAGACAGGGGCCCTCGAACACCGGGGAGCTGTTTTTT. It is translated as CASRQGPSNTGELFF.

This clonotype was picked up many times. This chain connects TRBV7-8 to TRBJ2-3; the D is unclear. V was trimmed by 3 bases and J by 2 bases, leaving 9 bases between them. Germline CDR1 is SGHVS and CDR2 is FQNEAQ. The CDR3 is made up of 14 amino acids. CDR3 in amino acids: CASSLGGHTDTQYF. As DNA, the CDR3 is TGTGCCAGCAGCTTGGGCGGTCACACAGATACGCAGTATTTT.

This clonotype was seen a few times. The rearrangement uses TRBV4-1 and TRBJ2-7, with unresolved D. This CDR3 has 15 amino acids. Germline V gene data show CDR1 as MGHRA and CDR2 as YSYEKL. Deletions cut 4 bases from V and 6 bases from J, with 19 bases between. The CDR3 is CASSPTVAGSGEQYF. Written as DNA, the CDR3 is TGCGCCAGCAGCCCCACAGTCGCCGGCTCCGGCGAGCAGTACTTC.

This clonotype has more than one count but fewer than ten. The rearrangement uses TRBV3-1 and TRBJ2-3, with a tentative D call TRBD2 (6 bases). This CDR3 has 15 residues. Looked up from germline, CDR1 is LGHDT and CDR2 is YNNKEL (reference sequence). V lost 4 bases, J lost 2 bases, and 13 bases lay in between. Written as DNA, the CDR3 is TGTGCCAGCAGCCGAGCGGGTAACCCCACAGATACGCAGTATTTT. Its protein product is CASSRAGNPTDTQYF.

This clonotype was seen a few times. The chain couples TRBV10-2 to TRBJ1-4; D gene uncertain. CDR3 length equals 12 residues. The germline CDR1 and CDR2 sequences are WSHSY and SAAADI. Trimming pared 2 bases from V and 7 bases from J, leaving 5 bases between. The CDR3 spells CASSEVPEKLFF. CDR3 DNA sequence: TGCGCCAGCAGTGAGGTTCCTGAAAAACTGTTTTTT.

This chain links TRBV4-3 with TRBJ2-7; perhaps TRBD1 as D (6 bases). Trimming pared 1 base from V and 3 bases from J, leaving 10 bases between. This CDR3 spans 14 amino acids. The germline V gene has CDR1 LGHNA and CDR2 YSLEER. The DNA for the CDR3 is TGCGCCAGCAGCCAAGGCAGGGGCCACTACGAGCAGTACTTC. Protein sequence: CASSQGRGHYEQYF.

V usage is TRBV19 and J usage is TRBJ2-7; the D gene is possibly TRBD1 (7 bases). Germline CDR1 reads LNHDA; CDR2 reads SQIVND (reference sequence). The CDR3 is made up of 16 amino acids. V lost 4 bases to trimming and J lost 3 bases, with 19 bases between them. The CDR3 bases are TGTGCCAGTAGTAAGCAGTTAGGAGGGGGCTTCTACGAGCAGTACTTC. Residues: CASSKQLGGGFYEQYF.

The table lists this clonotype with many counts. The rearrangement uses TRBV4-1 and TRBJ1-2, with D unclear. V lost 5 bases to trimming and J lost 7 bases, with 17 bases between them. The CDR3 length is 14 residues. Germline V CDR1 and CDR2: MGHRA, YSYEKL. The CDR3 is CASSLEPGPLGYTF. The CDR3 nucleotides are TGCGCCAGCAGCTTAGAACCGGGTCCGCTTGGCTACACCTTC.

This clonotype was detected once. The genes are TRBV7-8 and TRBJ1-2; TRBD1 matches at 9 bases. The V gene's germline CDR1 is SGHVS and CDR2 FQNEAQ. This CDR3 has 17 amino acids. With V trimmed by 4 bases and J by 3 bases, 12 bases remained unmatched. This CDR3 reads CASSSTPGQGNYYGYTF. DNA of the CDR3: TGTGCCAGCAGCTCAACTCCGGGACAGGGCAATTACTATGGCTACACCTTC. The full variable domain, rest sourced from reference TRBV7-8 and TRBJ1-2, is GAGVSQSPRYKVAKRGQDVALRCDPISGHVSLFWYQQALGQGPEFLTYFQNEAQLDKSGLPSDRFFAERPEGSVSTLKIQRTQQEDSAVYLCASSSTPGQGNYYGYTFGSGTRLTVV.

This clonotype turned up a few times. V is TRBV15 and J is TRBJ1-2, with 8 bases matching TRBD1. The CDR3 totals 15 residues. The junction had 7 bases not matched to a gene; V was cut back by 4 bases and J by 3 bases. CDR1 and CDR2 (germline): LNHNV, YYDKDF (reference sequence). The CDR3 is CATSTKTGVDYGYTF. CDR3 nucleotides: TGTGCCACCAGCACCAAGACAGGGGTCGACTATGGCTACACCTTC.

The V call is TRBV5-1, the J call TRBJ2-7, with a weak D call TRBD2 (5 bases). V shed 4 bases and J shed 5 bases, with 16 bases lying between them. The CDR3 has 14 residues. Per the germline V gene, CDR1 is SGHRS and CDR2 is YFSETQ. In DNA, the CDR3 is TGCGCCAGCAGCCAAGGCAGCGGACTTGACGAGCAGTACTTC. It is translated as CASSQGSGLDEQYF.

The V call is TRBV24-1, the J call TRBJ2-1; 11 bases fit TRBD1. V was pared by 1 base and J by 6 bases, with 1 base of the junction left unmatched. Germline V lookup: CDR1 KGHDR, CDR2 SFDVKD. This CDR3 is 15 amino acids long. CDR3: CATSDLGTGGNEQFF. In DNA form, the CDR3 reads TGTGCCACCAGTGATTTAGGGACAGGGGGCAATGAGCAGTTCTTC.

This CDR3 reads CASRHPEVNEQFF. The CDR3 nucleotides read TGTGCCAGCAGGCATCCAGAGGTCAATGAGCAGTTCTTC. This sequence joins TRBV7-9 and TRBJ2-1, with unresolved D. V shed 6 bases and J shed 6 bases, with 12 bases lying between them. Germline assignment: CDR1 SEHNR and CDR2 FQNEAQ (reference sequence). This CDR3 is 13 amino acids long.